These T cell receptor beta chains were read from a single sample in a study of spatial heterogeneity in lung cancer. TCRdb re-called the 5' RACE reads with MiXCR, one entry per CDR3 protein. This table holds 8,500 to 9,000 distinct CDR3 sequences, approximately 4.9% found once. Sample: PBMCs, taken at surgery. These receptors all come from a male donor with early-stage non-small cell lung cancer. The CDR3 runs from the conserved cysteine through the conserved F or W. Fields, in order: D gene, clone size, J gene, V gene, CDR3 protein, CDR3 DNA. The D gene is left open where the match is weak. Rows give clone size only sometimes, using once, few, many, or a class for an expanded clone.

d_call: NA; clone_size: medium-sized; j_call: TRBJ2-1; v_call: TRBV28; cdr3_aa: CASRGRYGGEQFF; cdr3_nt: TGTGCCAGCAGGGGGAGGTACGGGGGTGAGCAGTTCTTC
d_call: TRBD1; clone_size: many; j_call: TRBJ1-2; v_call: TRBV5-6; cdr3_aa: CASSQDRGRFIVGYTF; cdr3_nt: TGTGCCAGCAGCCAGGACAGGGGGCGATTCATTGTGGGCTACACCTTC
d_call: TRBD2; clone_size: many; j_call: TRBJ2-5; v_call: TRBV7-8; cdr3_aa: CASSLPLAGVVETQYF; cdr3_nt: TGTGCCAGCAGCTTACCCCTAGCGGGGGTGGTGGAGACCCAGTACTTC
d_call: TRBD1; clone_size: medium-sized; j_call: TRBJ2-7; v_call: TRBV9; cdr3_aa: CASSPRQGATYEQYF; cdr3_nt: TGTGCCAGCAGCCCCCGCCAGGGGGCTACCTACGAGCAGTACTTC
d_call: NA; clone_size: many; j_call: TRBJ2-5; v_call: TRBV3-1; cdr3_aa: CASSPATSIETQYF; cdr3_nt: TGTGCCAGCAGCCCGGCCACTAGCATAGAGACCCAGTACTTC
d_call: TRBD1; clone_size: NA; j_call: TRBJ1-5; v_call: TRBV6-1; cdr3_aa: CASTTGTGESLSNQPQHF; cdr3_nt: TGTGCCAGCACTACCGGGACAGGGGAGAGTTTAAGCAATCAGCCCCAGCATTTT
d_call: NA; clone_size: medium-sized; j_call: TRBJ2-3; v_call: TRBV9; cdr3_aa: CASSSGASTDTQYF; cdr3_nt: TGTGCCAGCTCCTCCGGGGCGAGCACAGATACGCAGTATTTT
d_call: TRBD2; clone_size: many; j_call: TRBJ2-5; v_call: TRBV4-3; cdr3_aa: CASSQGLAGPQAAQYF; cdr3_nt: TGCGCCAGCAGCCAAGGACTAGCGGGGCCCCAGGCGGCCCAGTACTTC
d_call: TRBD2; clone_size: many; j_call: TRBJ2-1; v_call: TRBV6-1; cdr3_aa: CASARGGTMEQFF; cdr3_nt: TGTGCCAGTGCCCGGGGGGGTACAATGGAGCAGTTCTTC
d_call: NA; clone_size: many; j_call: TRBJ2-2; v_call: TRBV11-2; cdr3_aa: CASSLEWTDPSGELFF; cdr3_nt: TGTGCCAGCAGCTTAGAATGGACCGACCCATCCGGGGAGCTGTTTTTT
d_call: TRBD1; clone_size: many; j_call: TRBJ1-1; v_call: TRBV19; cdr3_aa: CASQPGQGETEAFF; cdr3_nt: TGTGCCAGTCAACCGGGACAGGGGGAGACTGAAGCTTTCTTT
d_call: NA; clone_size: many; j_call: TRBJ2-3; v_call: TRBV20-1; cdr3_aa: CSAPLGTRIWADTQYF; cdr3_nt: TGCAGTGCTCCCCTCGGGACAAGGATTTGGGCGGATACGCAGTATTTT
d_call: NA; clone_size: many; j_call: TRBJ1-2; v_call: TRBV20-1; cdr3_aa: CSASFGRIYGYTF; cdr3_nt: TGCAGTGCTAGTTTCGGACGGATCTATGGCTACACCTTC
d_call: NA; clone_size: NA; j_call: TRBJ2-3; v_call: TRBV12-3/TRBV12-4; cdr3_aa: CASSYGSTDTQYF; cdr3_nt: TGTGCCAGCAGTTACGGCAGCACAGATACGCAGTATTTT
d_call: NA; clone_size: many; j_call: TRBJ2-5; v_call: TRBV20-1; cdr3_aa: CSARARVGETQYF; cdr3_nt: TGCAGTGCTCGGGCCAGGGTAGGGGAGACCCAGTACTTC
d_call: NA; clone_size: few; j_call: TRBJ1-4; v_call: TRBV6-5; cdr3_aa: CASRRHDRSTNEKLFF; cdr3_nt: TGTGCCAGCAGGAGACATGACCGCTCAACTAATGAAAAACTGTTTTTT
d_call: NA; clone_size: medium-sized; j_call: TRBJ2-6; v_call: TRBV11-3; cdr3_aa: CASSSGTGTPRSGANVLTF; cdr3_nt: TGTGCCAGCAGCTCAGGAACCGGGACACCTCGCTCTGGGGCCAACGTCCTGACTTTC
d_call: NA; clone_size: many; j_call: TRBJ1-4; v_call: TRBV28; cdr3_aa: CASSHLTGSGEKLFF; cdr3_nt: TGTGCCAGCAGTCACCTGACCGGAAGTGGGGAAAAACTGTTTTTT
d_call: TRBD2; clone_size: medium-sized; j_call: TRBJ2-3; v_call: TRBV28; cdr3_aa: CASTSGGAGTDTQYF; cdr3_nt: TGTGCCAGCACGAGCGGGGGGGCCGGCACAGATACGCAGTATTTT
d_call: NA; clone_size: NA; j_call: TRBJ1-1; v_call: TRBV7-8; cdr3_aa: CASSLEGVGTEAFF; cdr3_nt: TGTGCCAGCAGCTTAGAGGGGGTGGGCACTGAAGCTTTCTTT
d_call: NA; clone_size: medium-sized; j_call: TRBJ2-1; v_call: TRBV20-1; cdr3_aa: CSAPRGAGDFYNEQFF; cdr3_nt: TGCAGTGCCCCAAGGGGGGCGGGGGACTTTTACAATGAGCAGTTCTTC
d_call: TRBD2; clone_size: many; j_call: TRBJ2-3; v_call: TRBV12-5; cdr3_aa: CASGLILDGGGRTDTQYF; cdr3_nt: TGTGCTAGTGGTTTGATCCTGGATGGCGGGGGACGCACAGATACGCAGTATTTT
d_call: TRBD1; clone_size: many; j_call: TRBJ1-1; v_call: TRBV7-9; cdr3_aa: CASSDRGPTEAFF; cdr3_nt: TGTGCCAGCAGCGACAGGGGGCCCACTGAAGCTTTCTTT
d_call: NA; clone_size: many; j_call: TRBJ1-1; v_call: TRBV9; cdr3_aa: CASSVDGGVVRF; cdr3_nt: TGTGCCAGCAGCGTAGACGGGGGCGTGGTTCGATTT
d_call: NA; clone_size: many; j_call: TRBJ2-2; v_call: TRBV10-3; cdr3_aa: CAISESGAGGTGELFF; cdr3_nt: TGTGCCATCAGTGAGTCTGGGGCCGGGGGCACCGGGGAGCTGTTTTTT
d_call: NA; clone_size: many; j_call: TRBJ1-4; v_call: TRBV20-1; cdr3_aa: CSASRDEDLNEKLFF; cdr3_nt: TGCAGTGCCAGCCGGGACGAAGATCTTAATGAAAAACTGTTTTTT
d_call: NA; clone_size: medium-sized; j_call: TRBJ1-5; v_call: TRBV4-1; cdr3_aa: CASSQDLGHGGPQHF; cdr3_nt: TGCGCCAGCAGCCAAGATTTAGGACACGGGGGGCCCCAGCATTTT
d_call: NA; clone_size: medium-sized; j_call: TRBJ1-2; v_call: TRBV7-9; cdr3_aa: CASSPSPVGYTF; cdr3_nt: TGTGCCAGCAGCCCTTCTCCTGTTGGCTACACCTTC
d_call: TRBD1; clone_size: many; j_call: TRBJ1-1; v_call: TRBV5-6; cdr3_aa: CASSPLTGVTEAFF; cdr3_nt: TGTGCCAGCAGCCCACTAACAGGGGTCACTGAAGCTTTCTTT
d_call: NA; clone_size: many; j_call: TRBJ1-4; v_call: TRBV18; cdr3_aa: CASSRRGEKLFF; cdr3_nt: TGTGCCAGCTCACGAAGGGGTGAAAAACTGTTTTTT
d_call: NA; clone_size: many; j_call: TRBJ2-5; v_call: TRBV7-2; cdr3_aa: CASSTGETQYF; cdr3_nt: TGTGCCAGCAGCACGGGAGAGACCCAGTACTTC
d_call: TRBD2; clone_size: many; j_call: TRBJ2-5; v_call: TRBV7-2; cdr3_aa: CASSPTGLAGGQPDF; cdr3_nt: TGTGCCAGCAGCCCGACTGGGCTAGCGGGGGGCCAACCCGACTTC
d_call: TRBD1; clone_size: NA; j_call: TRBJ2-7; v_call: TRBV12-5; cdr3_aa: CASGFCRDSNCEQYF; cdr3_nt: TGTGCTAGTGGTTTCTGCCGGGACAGCAATTGCGAGCAGTACTTC
d_call: TRBD2; clone_size: many; j_call: TRBJ2-2; v_call: TRBV11-2; cdr3_aa: CASSPLAGARTGELFF; cdr3_nt: TGTGCCAGCAGCCCTCTAGCGGGGGCCCGCACCGGGGAGCTGTTTTTT
d_call: NA; clone_size: medium-sized; j_call: TRBJ2-2; v_call: TRBV7-2; cdr3_aa: CASSPRDPGELFF; cdr3_nt: TGTGCCAGCAGCCCACGGGACCCCGGGGAGCTGTTTTTT
d_call: TRBD1; clone_size: NA; j_call: TRBJ1-2; v_call: TRBV19; cdr3_aa: CASSEQGGNYDYTF; cdr3_nt: TGTGCCAGTAGCGAACAGGGGGGAAACTATGACTACACCTTC
d_call: NA; clone_size: many; j_call: TRBJ1-5; v_call: TRBV12-3/TRBV12-4; cdr3_aa: CASSFQGLAQHF; cdr3_nt: TGTGCCAGCAGTTTCCAGGGTCTAGCCCAGCATTTT
d_call: NA; clone_size: many; j_call: TRBJ2-7; v_call: TRBV28; cdr3_aa: CASSLNLGRLTYEQYF; cdr3_nt: TGTGCCAGCAGTTTAAATTTGGGCAGGCTCACCTACGAGCAGTACTTC
d_call: NA; clone_size: many; j_call: TRBJ1-2; v_call: TRBV7-2; cdr3_aa: CASSLTVNYGYTF; cdr3_nt: TGTGCCAGCAGCTTAACAGTTAACTATGGCTACACCTTC
d_call: TRBD2; clone_size: many; j_call: TRBJ2-1; v_call: TRBV20-1; cdr3_aa: CSATTSGGAWEQFF; cdr3_nt: TGCAGTGCCACGACTAGCGGGGGGGCATGGGAGCAGTTCTTC
d_call: NA; clone_size: medium-sized; j_call: TRBJ1-1; v_call: TRBV29-1; cdr3_aa: CSAHRVGTEAFF; cdr3_nt: TGCAGCGCTCACAGGGTAGGTACTGAAGCTTTCTTT
d_call: NA; clone_size: NA; j_call: TRBJ2-1; v_call: TRBV9; cdr3_aa: CAISVAPGSNEQFF; cdr3_nt: TGTGCCATCAGCGTAGCCCCAGGGAGTAATGAGCAGTTCTTC
d_call: TRBD1; clone_size: few; j_call: TRBJ1-5; v_call: TRBV12-3/TRBV12-4; cdr3_aa: CASSGQRQPQHF; cdr3_nt: TGTGCCAGCTCGGGACAGCGTCAGCCCCAGCATTTT
d_call: NA; clone_size: few; j_call: TRBJ1-5; v_call: TRBV4-1; cdr3_aa: CASSPTENQPQHF; cdr3_nt: TGCGCCAGCAGCCCGACAGAAAATCAGCCCCAGCATTTT
d_call: NA; clone_size: many; j_call: TRBJ1-6; v_call: TRBV28; cdr3_aa: CASSGGGHYNSPLHF; cdr3_nt: TGTGCCAGCAGTGGAGGGGGACACTATAATTCACCCCTCCACTTT
d_call: NA; clone_size: many; j_call: TRBJ2-1; v_call: TRBV6-4; cdr3_aa: CASTRRAGGNEQFF; cdr3_nt: TGTGCCAGCACCCGGAGGGCAGGGGGCAATGAGCAGTTCTTC
d_call: NA; clone_size: medium-sized; j_call: TRBJ2-7; v_call: TRBV20-1; cdr3_aa: CSARADRDYEQYF; cdr3_nt: TGCAGTGCTAGAGCCGATAGGGACTACGAGCAGTACTTC
d_call: TRBD1; clone_size: medium-sized; j_call: TRBJ1-1; v_call: TRBV2; cdr3_aa: CASYGTGNGRFEAFF; cdr3_nt: TGTGCCAGCTACGGGACAGGAAACGGACGCTTCGAAGCTTTCTTT
d_call: TRBD1; clone_size: medium-sized; j_call: TRBJ2-7; v_call: TRBV29-1; cdr3_aa: CSVGEGAWEQYF; cdr3_nt: TGCAGCGTTGGAGAGGGGGCTTGGGAGCAGTACTTC
d_call: TRBD1; clone_size: medium-sized; j_call: TRBJ2-1; v_call: TRBV7-9; cdr3_aa: CASSYRDRGNEQFF; cdr3_nt: TGTGCCAGCAGCTACCGGGACAGGGGCAATGAGCAGTTCTTC
d_call: NA; clone_size: many; j_call: TRBJ2-1; v_call: TRBV20-1; cdr3_aa: CSAREGGARNEQFF; cdr3_nt: TGCAGTGCTAGAGAAGGCGGGGCGCGCAATGAGCAGTTCTTC
d_call: NA; clone_size: many; j_call: TRBJ2-7; v_call: TRBV7-9; cdr3_aa: CASSRQGSYEQYF; cdr3_nt: TGTGCCAGCAGCCGGCAGGGCTCCTACGAGCAGTACTTC
d_call: NA; clone_size: many; j_call: TRBJ1-5; v_call: TRBV20-1; cdr3_aa: CSAPSTDYNQPQHF; cdr3_nt: TGCAGTGCCCCTTCGACAGACTATAATCAGCCCCAGCATTTT
d_call: NA; clone_size: many; j_call: TRBJ2-4; v_call: TRBV15; cdr3_aa: CATSRDRRGGRNIQYF; cdr3_nt: TGTGCCACCAGCAGAGATCGGAGGGGAGGTCGGAACATTCAGTACTTC
d_call: TRBD1; clone_size: many; j_call: TRBJ2-7; v_call: TRBV7-2; cdr3_aa: CASSPQTGVYEQYF; cdr3_nt: TGTGCCAGCAGCCCCCAGACAGGGGTCTACGAGCAGTACTTC
d_call: NA; clone_size: few; j_call: TRBJ2-2; v_call: TRBV7-2; cdr3_aa: CASSLDPLGTGELFF; cdr3_nt: TGTGCCAGCAGCTTAGATCCACTAGGGACCGGGGAGCTGTTTTTT